This T cell receptor (beta chain) was retrieved from a study of cytomegalovirus exposure and HLA in healthy donors. Broader study findings: A later analysis reportedly identified an Asian-associated ancestry cluster as carrying fewer N-insertions than the roughly 700-donor mean. Both high specificity and high sensitivity reportedly marked the classifier's diagnosis of cytomegalovirus status.

This PCR relied on a set of 60 Vbeta primers and 13 Jbeta primers. Here immunoSEQ multiplex PCR was the method, and the copy in TCRdb shows in-frame clones only, minus some. The sample includes roughly 93,000 clones, approximately 80% of them seen just once. V gave up 0 bases and J gave up 7 bases, with 15 bases separating them. Germline V gene data show CDR1 as LGHNA and CDR2 as YNFKEQ. The CDR3 is 15 amino acids. With respect to this clone: The antigen is unknown.

Sequencing input: PBMCs. The chain has TRBV4-2 and TRBJ1-2, with D perhaps matching TRBD1 (6 bases). The origin of this receptor is a man in his forties or fifties in good health and CMV-seronegative. CDR3: CASSQEGTSLGGYTF. Here the CDR3 DNA reads TGTGCCAGCAGCCAAGAAGGGACATCACTTGGTGGCTACACCTTC.